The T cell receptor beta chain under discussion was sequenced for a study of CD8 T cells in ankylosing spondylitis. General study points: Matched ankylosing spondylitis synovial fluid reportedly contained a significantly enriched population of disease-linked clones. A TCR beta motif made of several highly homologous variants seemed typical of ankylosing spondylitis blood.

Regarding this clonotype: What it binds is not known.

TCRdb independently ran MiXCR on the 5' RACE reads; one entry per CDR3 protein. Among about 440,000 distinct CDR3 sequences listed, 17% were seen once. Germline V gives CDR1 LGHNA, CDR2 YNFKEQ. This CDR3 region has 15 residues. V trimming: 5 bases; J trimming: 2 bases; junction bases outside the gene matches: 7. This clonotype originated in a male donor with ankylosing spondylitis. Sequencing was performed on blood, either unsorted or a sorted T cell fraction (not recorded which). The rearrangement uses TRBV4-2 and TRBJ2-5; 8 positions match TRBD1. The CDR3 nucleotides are TGTGCCAGCAGCTCTTGGACAGGGAAGCAAGAGACCCAGTACTTC. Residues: CASSSWTGKQETQYF.